These 3 T cell receptor beta chains were sequenced from one sample in a study of shared clonotypes between healthy human individuals. Using immunoSEQ multiplex PCR, the repertoire was profiled, and TCRdb retains in-frame clones only, with some absent. The profile shows roughly 2.2 million clones, 85% to 95% of them singletons. Source material: naive CD4+ T cells from PBMCs. Stated subset: CD45RA+ positively selected. The receptors originated from a man in his late teens or twenties in good health. Some clones in this sample may be carry-over from other donors' samples.

The chain combines TRBV2 with TRBJ2-7; 7 bases fit TRBD2. The CDR3 has 13 residues. V was clipped by 7 bases and J by 3 bases; unmatched bases: 6. From germline, CDR1 is SNHLY and CDR2 FYNNEI. The CDR3 sequence: CASTAREGYEQYF. The CDR3, as DNA: TGTGCCAGCACCGCTAGGGAGGGCTACGAGCAGTACTTC.

This clone showed up just once. The rearrangement links TRBV6-1 to TRBJ1-5; TRBD1 might be the D (5 bases). The length of the CDR3 is 13 residues. Trimming removed 5 bases from V and 5 bases from J, with 10 bases in between. Germline V lookup: CDR1 MNHNS, CDR2 SASEGT. CDR3 bases: TGTGCCAGCAGTCTTCAGGGAGATCAGCCCCAGCATTTT. It yields the protein CASSLQGDQPQHF.

The rearrangement uses TRBV5-1 and TRBJ2-3; D perhaps matches TRBD1 (6 bases). This CDR3 is 16 amino acids long. V lost 0 bases to trimming and J lost 2 bases, with 13 bases between them. Germline V lookup: CDR1 SGHRS, CDR2 YFSETQ. The DNA of the CDR3 is TGCGCCAGCAGCTTGGGGGGGCGAGTTGTCACAGATACGCAGTATTTT. Its protein product is CASSLGGRVVTDTQYF.